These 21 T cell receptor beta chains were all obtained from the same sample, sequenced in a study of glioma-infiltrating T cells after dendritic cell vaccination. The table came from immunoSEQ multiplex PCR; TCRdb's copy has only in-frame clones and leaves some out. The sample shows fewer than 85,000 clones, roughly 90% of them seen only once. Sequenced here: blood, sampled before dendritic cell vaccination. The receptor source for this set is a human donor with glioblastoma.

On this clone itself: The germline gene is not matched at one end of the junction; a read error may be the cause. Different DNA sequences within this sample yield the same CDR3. CDR3 coding DNA: TGCGCCTGGAGCGTGGGGCGGGGGATCTATGGCTACACCTTC. Its protein is CAWSVGRGIYGYTF. The chain carries TRBV30 and TRBJ1-2; D perhaps matches TRBD1 (5 bases). The CDR3 has 14 residues. From germline, CDR1 is GTSNPN and CDR2 SVGIG (reference sequence). The full variable domain, its missing parts supplied by reference TRBV30 and TRBJ1-2, is SQTIHQWPATLVQPVGSPLSLECTVEGTSNPNLYWYRQAAGRGLQLLFYSVGIGQISSEVPQNLSASRPQDRQFILSSKKLLLSDSGFYLCAWSVGRGIYGYTFGSGTRLTVV.

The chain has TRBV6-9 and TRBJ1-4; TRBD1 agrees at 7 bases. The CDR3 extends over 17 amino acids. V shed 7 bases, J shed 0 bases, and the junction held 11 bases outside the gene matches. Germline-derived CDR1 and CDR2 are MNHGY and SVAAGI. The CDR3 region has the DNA TGTGCCAGCACCATGACAGGGAGACGTGCAACTAATGAAAAACTGTTTTTT. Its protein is CASTMTGRRATNEKLFF.

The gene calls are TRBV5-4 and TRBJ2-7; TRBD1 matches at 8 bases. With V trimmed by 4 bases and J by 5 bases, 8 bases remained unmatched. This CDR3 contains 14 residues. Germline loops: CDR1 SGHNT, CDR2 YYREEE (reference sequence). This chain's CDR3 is CASSRTGSNDEQYF. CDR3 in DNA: TGTGCCAGCAGCAGGACAGGGTCCAATGACGAGCAGTACTTC.

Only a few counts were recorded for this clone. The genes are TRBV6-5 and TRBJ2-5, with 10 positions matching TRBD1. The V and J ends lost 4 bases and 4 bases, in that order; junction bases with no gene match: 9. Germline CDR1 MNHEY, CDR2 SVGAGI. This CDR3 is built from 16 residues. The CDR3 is CASSSGTGVIGETQYF. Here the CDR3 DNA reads TGTGCCAGCAGTTCCGGGACAGGGGTAATTGGAGAGACCCAGTACTTC.

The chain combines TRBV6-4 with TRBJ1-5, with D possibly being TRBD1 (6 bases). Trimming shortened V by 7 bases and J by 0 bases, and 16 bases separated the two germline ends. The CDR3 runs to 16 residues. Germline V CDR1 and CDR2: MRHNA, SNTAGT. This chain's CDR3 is CASTVGTRDSNQPQHF. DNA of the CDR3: TGTGCCAGCACCGTCGGGACACGCGATAGCAATCAGCCCCAGCATTTT.

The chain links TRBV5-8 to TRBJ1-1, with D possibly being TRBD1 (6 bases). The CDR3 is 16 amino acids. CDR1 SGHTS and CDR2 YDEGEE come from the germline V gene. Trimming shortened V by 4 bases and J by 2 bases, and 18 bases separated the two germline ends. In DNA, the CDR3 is TGTGCCAGCAGCCCCCTCAAGGGCAGGGGTAACACTGAAGCTTTCTTT. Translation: CASSPLKGRGNTEAFF.

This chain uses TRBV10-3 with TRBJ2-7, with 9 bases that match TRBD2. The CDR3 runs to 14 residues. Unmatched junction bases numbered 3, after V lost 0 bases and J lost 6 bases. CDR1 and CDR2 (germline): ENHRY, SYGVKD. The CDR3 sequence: CAISESGLAAEQYF. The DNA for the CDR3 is TGTGCCATCAGTGAGTCGGGACTAGCCGCCGAGCAGTACTTC.

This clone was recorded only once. CDR3 DNA sequence: TGTGCCAGCAGAGGGGAAAAGAATGAAAAACTGTTTTTT. Translating it yields CASRGEKNEKLFF. The J gene is TRBJ1-4, the V gene TRBV6-5; tentative D call: TRBD1 (5 bases). The CDR3 totals 13 residues. The germline V gene has CDR1 MNHEY and CDR2 SVGAGI. V was cut by 6 bases and J by 5 bases, with 10 bases left in between.

The CDR3 loop reads CASSVAGAGETQYF. The CDR3 DNA follows: TGTGCCAGCAGTGTAGCGGGAGCTGGGGAGACCCAGTACTTC. This chain links TRBV27 with TRBJ2-5; 9 bases align to TRBD2. Germline values: CDR1 MNHEY, CDR2 SMNVEV (reference sequence). After removal of 5 bases from V and 5 bases from J, the junction contained 6 bases not matched to a gene. The CDR3 consists of 14 residues.

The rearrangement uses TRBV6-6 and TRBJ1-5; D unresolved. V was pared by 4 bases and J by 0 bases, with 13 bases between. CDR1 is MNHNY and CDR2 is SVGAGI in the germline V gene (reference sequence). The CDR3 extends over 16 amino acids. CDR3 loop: CASSSPPFYSNQPQHF. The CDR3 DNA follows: TGTGCCAGCAGTTCACCGCCCTTCTATAGCAATCAGCCCCAGCATTTT.

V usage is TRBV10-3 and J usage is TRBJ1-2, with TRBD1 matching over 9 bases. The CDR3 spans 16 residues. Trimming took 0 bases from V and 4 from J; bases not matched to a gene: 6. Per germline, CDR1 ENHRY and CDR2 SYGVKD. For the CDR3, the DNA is TGTGCCATCAGTGAGTCGAAGGGACAGGGTGTCTATGGCTACACCTTC. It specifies CAISESKGQGVYGYTF.

The CDR3 sequence is CAWSRTGTLETQYF. The CDR3 DNA reads TGTGCCTGGAGCAGAACAGGGACCCTGGAGACCCAGTACTTC. V is TRBV30 and J is TRBJ2-5, with D possibly TRBD1 on 6 matching bases. The CDR3 spans 14 residues. The V gene's germline CDR1 is GTSNPN and CDR2 SVGIG (reference sequence). Trimming stripped 3 bases from V and 5 bases from J, with 16 bases between.

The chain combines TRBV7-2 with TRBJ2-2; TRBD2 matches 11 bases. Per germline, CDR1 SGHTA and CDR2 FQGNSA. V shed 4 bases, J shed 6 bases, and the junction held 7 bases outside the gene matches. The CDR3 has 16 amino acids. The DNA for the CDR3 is TGTGCCAGCAGCTACATAGCGGGAGGGCCGGCCGGGGAGCTGTTTTTT. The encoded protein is CASSYIAGGPAGELFF. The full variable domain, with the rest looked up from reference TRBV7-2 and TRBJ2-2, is GAGVSQSPSNKVTEKGKDVELRCDPISGHTALYWYRQSLGQGLEFLIYFQGNSAPDKSGLPSDRFSAERTGGSVSTLTIQRTQQEDSAVYLCASSYIAGGPAGELFFGEGSRLTVL.

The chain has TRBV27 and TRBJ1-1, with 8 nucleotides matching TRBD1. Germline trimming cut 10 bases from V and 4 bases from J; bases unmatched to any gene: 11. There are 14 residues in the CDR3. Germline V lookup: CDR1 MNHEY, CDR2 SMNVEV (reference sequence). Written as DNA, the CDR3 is TGTGCCACCCTAAGGGCAGGGGGCGGCACTGAAGCTTTCTTT. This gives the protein CATLRAGGGTEAFF.

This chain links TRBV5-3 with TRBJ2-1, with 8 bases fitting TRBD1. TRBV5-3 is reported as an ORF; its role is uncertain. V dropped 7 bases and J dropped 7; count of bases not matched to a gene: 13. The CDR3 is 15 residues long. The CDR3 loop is CARSDREIILNEQFF. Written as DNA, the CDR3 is TGTGCCAGATCGGACAGGGAGATAATCCTGAATGAGCAGTTCTTC.

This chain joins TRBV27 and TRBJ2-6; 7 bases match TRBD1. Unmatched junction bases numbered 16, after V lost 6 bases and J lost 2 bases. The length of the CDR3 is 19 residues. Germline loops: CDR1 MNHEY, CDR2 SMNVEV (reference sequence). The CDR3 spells CASSPRQGKTRAGANVLTF. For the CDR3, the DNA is TGTGCCAGCAGCCCAAGACAGGGTAAGACCCGAGCTGGGGCCAACGTCCTGACTTTC.

CDR3 in DNA: TGTGCCAGCAGTTACAGCATAAACACTGAAGCTTTCTTT. This sequence encodes CASSYSINTEAFF. This rearrangement joins TRBV6-5 to TRBJ1-1; D is unresolved. Trimming removed 2 bases at V and 2 bases at J, with 6 bases between. Germline CDR1 is MNHEY and CDR2 is SVGAGI. The CDR3 loop spans 13 amino acids.

DNA for the CDR3: TGCGCCAGCAGCTTGGGACCGACGGGGGGAGGGTTGAATGAGCAGTTCTTC. Its translation is CASSLGPTGGGLNEQFF. This sequence joins TRBV5-1 and TRBJ2-1, with 7 nucleotides matching TRBD2. Unmatched junction bases numbered 13, after V lost 0 bases and J lost 7 bases. This CDR3 has 17 amino acids. Germline V gene data show CDR1 as SGHRS and CDR2 as YFSETQ. Together with reference TRBV5-1 and TRBJ2-1, the CDR3 gives the full variable domain: KAGVTQTPRYLIKTRGQQVTLSCSPISGHRSVSWYQQTPGQGLQFLFEYFSETQRNKGNFPGRFSGRQFSNSRSEMNVSTLELGDSALYLCASSLGPTGGGLNEQFFGPGTRLTVL.

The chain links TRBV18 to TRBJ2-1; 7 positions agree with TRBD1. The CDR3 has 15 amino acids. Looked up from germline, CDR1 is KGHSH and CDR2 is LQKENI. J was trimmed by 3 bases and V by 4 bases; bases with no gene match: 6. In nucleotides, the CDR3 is TGTGCCAGCTCACTCATCCGGGACAGCTACAATGAGCAGTTCTTC. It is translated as CASSLIRDSYNEQFF.

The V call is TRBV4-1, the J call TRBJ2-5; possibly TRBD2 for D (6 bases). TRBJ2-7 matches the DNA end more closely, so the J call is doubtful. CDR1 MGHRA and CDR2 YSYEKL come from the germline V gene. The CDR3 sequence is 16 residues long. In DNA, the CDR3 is TGCGCCAGCAGCCCCGAACCCAGCGGGCGATCCTACGAGCAGTACTTC. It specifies CASSPEPSGRSYEQYF.

CDR3 sequence (DNA): TGTGCCAGTGGGACAGGGATGAACACTGAAGCTTTCTTT. Amino acids: CASGTGMNTEAFF. This sequence joins TRBV19 and TRBJ1-1; TRBD1 matches at 9 bases. CDR3 length: 13 residues. Germline CDR1 reads LNHDA; CDR2 reads SQIVND (reference sequence). The V gene end was trimmed by 8 bases and the J gene end by 0 bases; junction bases not matched to a gene: 1.